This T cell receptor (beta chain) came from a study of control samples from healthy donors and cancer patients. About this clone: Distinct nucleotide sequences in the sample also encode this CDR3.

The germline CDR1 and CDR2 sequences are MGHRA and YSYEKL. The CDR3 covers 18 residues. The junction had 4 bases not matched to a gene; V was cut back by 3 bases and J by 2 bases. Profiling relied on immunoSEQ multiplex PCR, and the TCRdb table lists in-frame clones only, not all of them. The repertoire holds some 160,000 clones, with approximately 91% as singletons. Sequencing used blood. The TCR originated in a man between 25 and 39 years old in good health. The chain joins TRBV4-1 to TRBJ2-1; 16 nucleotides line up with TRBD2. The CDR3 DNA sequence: TGCGCCAGCAGCCAGGGACTAGCGGGGGGGCCCCCCTACAATGAGCAGTTCTTC. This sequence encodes CASSQGLAGGPPYNEQFF.